The 6 T cell receptor beta chains listed next were all sequenced from one sample in a study of human T cells and chemical hapten exposure (dated by TCRdb to the early 2020s). The library was made by RACE. Sequencing was performed on a NextSeq 500. TCRdb itself trimmed the public reads at Q25 with fastp, ran MiXCR and retained productive beta chains. All rows with the same CDR3 protein become a single entry with the most common DNA and genes. The sample contains about 260,000 distinct CDR3 sequences, approximately 8.6% of them found a single time. The ten largest make up 2.3% of the sample. Per the publication, the time point label means: pre-sensitization, week 0. The treatment or condition label on this specimen signifies: therapeutic diphenylcyclopropenone sensitization with weekly scalp DPC. The specimen comprised whole blood, sampled in connection with sensitization to the hapten diphenylcyclopropenone (DPC). The receptors stem from a woman aged 40 to 50 with alopecia areata. Some clones in this sample may be carry-over from other donors' samples.

This clonotype occurred a few times. The chain has TRBV20-1 and TRBJ2-1, with D unclear. Trimming removed 3 bases from V and 3 bases from J, with 6 bases in between. Per the germline V gene, CDR1 is DFQATT and CDR2 is SNEGSKA (reference sequence). The CDR3 sequence is 12 residues long. The CDR3 DNA reads TGCAGTGCTAGTTATTACTACAATGAGCAGTTCTTC. Protein: CSASYYYNEQFF.

This clonotype was seen only a few times. The genes are TRBV20-1 and TRBJ2-7; D unresolved. The germline CDR1 and CDR2 sequences are DFQATT and SNEGSKA (reference sequence). CDR3 length: 14 residues. V was cut by 5 bases and J by 2 bases, with 16 bases left in between. CDR3 sequence (DNA): TGCAGTGCTCCTAAGTTAGACGGTGCCTACGAGCAGTACTTC. The encoded protein is CSAPKLDGAYEQYF.

The table lists this clonotype with a few counts. The J gene is TRBJ1-4, the V gene TRBV7-8; D gene ambiguous. This CDR3 region has 19 residues. The germline V gene encodes CDR1 SGHVS and CDR2 FQNEAQ. V dropped 3 bases and J dropped 2 bases, with 22 bases sitting between them. The CDR3 nucleotides are TGTGCCAGCAGCTTCATCACGGGAGGGAGCGTGTCCACTAATGAAAAACTGTTTTTT. Protein: CASSFITGGSVSTNEKLFF.

This clonotype was found a few times. The rearrangement links TRBV14 to TRBJ1-4; perhaps TRBD1 as D (6 bases). The CDR3 runs to 15 residues. Germline assignment: CDR1 SGHDN and CDR2 FVKESK. Trimming removed 0 bases at V and 8 bases at J, with 13 bases between. CDR3 region: CASSQDHQGREKLFF. CDR3 bases: TGTGCCAGCAGCCAAGATCACCAGGGGAGAGAAAAACTGTTTTTT.

The chain has TRBV29-1 and TRBJ1-1; no definite D call. The germline V gene encodes CDR1 SQVTM and CDR2 ANQGSEA. The CDR3 is made up of 14 amino acids. V lost 4 bases, J lost 4 bases, and 16 bases lay in between. The CDR3 spells CSVGGGGRGTEAFF. CDR3 DNA sequence: TGCAGCGTTGGGGGAGGTGGGCGCGGCACTGAAGCTTTCTTT.

The chain couples TRBV7-2 to TRBJ2-1, with 9 positions matching TRBD2. The CDR3 is made up of 14 amino acids. The germline CDR1 and CDR2 sequences are SGHTA and FQGNSA. J lost 6 bases, V lost 1 base, and 1 base had no gene match. This CDR3 is CASSLVAGVNEQFF. The CDR3, as DNA: TGTGCCAGCAGCTTAGTAGCGGGAGTCAATGAGCAGTTCTTC. The variable domain in full, with the rest retrieved from reference TRBV7-2 and TRBJ2-1, is GAGVSQSPSNKVTEKGKDVELRCDPISGHTALYWYRQSLGQGLEFLIYFQGNSAPDKSGLPSDRFSAERTGGSVSTLTIQRTQQEDSAVYLCASSLVAGVNEQFFGPGTRLTVL.